The 22 T cell receptor beta chains below all came from one sample that was sequenced in a study of CD8+ T cells in alopecia areata. RNA, once extracted, was reverse transcribed into cDNA for use as the sequencing template. Profiled with immunoSEQ multiplex PCR; TCRdb holds only in-frame clones, not every one. The data show about 140,000 clones, with approximately 49% seen just once and around 1% held by the top ten. Sequences were derived from CD4+ T cells sorted from blood, sampled at week 0. All receptors come from a human donor with alopecia areata.

This clone was observed a few times. The chain is built from TRBV7-8 and TRBJ1-5; D is undetermined. The CDR3 contains 14 residues. Trimming left V 5 bases short and J 0 bases short, with 8 bases between. The germline V gene encodes CDR1 SGHVS and CDR2 FQNEAQ. CDR3 DNA sequence: TGTGCCAGCAGCCCAGTCAGTAGCAATCAGCCCCAGCATTTT. The encoded protein is CASSPVSSNQPQHF.

A remark on this clone: Other DNA sequences within the sample encode an identical CDR3. The rearrangement links TRBV30 to TRBJ1-2; no definite D call. The germline V and J ends were trimmed by 3 bases and 6 bases, with 11 bases remaining between them. CDR3 length: 12 amino acids. The germline V gene has CDR1 GTSNPN and CDR2 SVGIG (reference sequence). CDR3 coding DNA: TGTGCCTGGAGCCGGGGAACTGATGGCTACACCTTC. It is translated as CAWSRGTDGYTF.

The V call is TRBV7-9, the J call TRBJ2-5; D perhaps matches TRBD1 (6 bases). With 5 bases removed from V and 0 bases from J, the gap between germline ends came to 10 bases. This CDR3 spans 14 amino acids. The germline CDR1 and CDR2 sequences are SEHNR and FQNEAQ (reference sequence). CDR3 nucleotides: TGTGCCAGCAGCAACAGGGTCTACCAAGAGACCCAGTACTTC. As protein: CASSNRVYQETQYF. Filled out from reference TRBV7-9 and TRBJ2-5, the complete variable domain reads DTGVSQNPRHKITKRGQNVTFRCDPISEHNRLYWYRQTLGQGPEFLTYFQNEAQLEKSRLLSDRFSAERPKGSFSTLEIQRTEQGDSAMYLCASSNRVYQETQYFGPGTRLLVL.

The genes are TRBV15 and TRBJ1-1; TRBD1 matches 7 bases. The CDR3 spans 16 residues. V dropped 2 bases and J dropped 1; count of bases not matched to a gene: 7. CDR1 and CDR2 (germline): LNHNV, YYDKDF (reference sequence). The CDR3 loop is CATSRSRQGANTEAFF. The DNA for the CDR3 is TGTGCCACCAGCAGATCTCGACAGGGAGCGAACACTGAAGCTTTCTTT. Combining the CDR3 with reference TRBV15 and TRBJ1-1 gives the whole variable domain DAMVIQNPRYQVTQFGKPVTLSCSQTLNHNVMYWYQQKSSQAPKLLFHYYDKDFNNEADTPDNFQSRRPNTSFCFLDIRSPGLGDTAMYLCATSRSRQGANTEAFFGQGTRLTVV.

The chain carries TRBV4-1 and TRBJ1-4, with D possibly TRBD1 on 6 matching bases. This CDR3 is built from 14 residues. The V and J ends lost 4 bases and 5 bases respectively, with 11 bases between them. CDR1 and CDR2 from the germline V gene are MGHRA and YSYEKL. The CDR3 nucleotides read TGCGCCAGCAGCCCGGACAGAACGAATGAAAAACTGTTTTTT. The encoded protein is CASSPDRTNEKLFF.

The J gene is TRBJ1-1, the V gene TRBV19; TRBD1 agrees at 7 bases. The ends lost 5 bases at V and 0 bases at J; junction bases unmatched: 12. CDR3 length equals 17 residues. Germline V gene lookup returns CDR1 LNHDA and CDR2 SQIVND (reference sequence). CDR3 bases: TGTGCCAGTAGTCCCCGGGACAGAATTTTAATGAACACTGAAGCTTTCTTT. It translates to CASSPRDRILMNTEAFF.

This rearrangement joins TRBV4-1 to TRBJ2-1, with 13 bases identical to TRBD2. J lost 8 bases, V lost 0 bases, and 7 bases had no gene match. Germline values: CDR1 MGHRA, CDR2 YSYEKL. CDR3 length: 17 amino acids. Written as DNA, the CDR3 is TGCGCCAGCAGCCAAGAAGGGGGACTAGCGGGAATTCATGAGCAGTTCTTC. Encoded protein: CASSQEGGLAGIHEQFF.

This clone came up a few times. This chain connects TRBV6-5 to TRBJ1-5, with a possible D match to TRBD1 (5 bases). V shed 1 base and J shed 7 bases, with 17 bases lying between them. This CDR3 comprises 16 residues. Germline lookup yields CDR1 MNHEY and CDR2 SVGAGI. The CDR3 here is CASSYFGSGLGQPQHF. Here the CDR3 DNA reads TGTGCCAGCAGTTACTTTGGGTCAGGGTTGGGGCAGCCCCAGCATTTT.

V and J are TRBV19 and TRBJ2-7; 12 bases align to TRBD2. After removal of 9 bases from V and 7 bases from J, the junction contained 13 bases not matched to a gene. The CDR3 loop spans 15 amino acids. Looked up from germline, CDR1 is LNHDA and CDR2 is SQIVND (reference sequence). CDR3: CASGVVTSGRGEQYF. The CDR3 region has the DNA TGTGCCAGCGGCGTAGTGACTAGCGGGAGAGGGGAGCAGTACTTC. The full variable domain, its missing parts supplied by reference TRBV19 and TRBJ2-7, is DGGITQSPKYLFRKEGQNVTLSCEQNLNHDAMYWYRQDPGQGLRLIYYSQIVNDFQKGDIAEGYSVSREKKESFPLTVTSAQKNPTAFYLCASGVVTSGRGEQYFGPGTRLTVT.

This clone came up a few times. The gene calls are TRBV23-1 and TRBJ2-3; no firm D call. TRBV23-1 is noted as an ORF with a role that remains uncertain. V lost 2 bases and J lost 0, with 15 bases in between. This CDR3 contains 17 residues. DNA of the CDR3: TGCGCCAGCAGTCAACGGACCATAATGGACAGCACAGATACGCAGTATTTT. It codes for CASSQRTIMDSTDTQYF.

In regard to this clone: The same CDR3 also results from other DNA sequences found in this sample. The chain couples TRBV30 to TRBJ1-1; D is perhaps TRBD1 (5 bases). The CDR3 totals 13 residues. Trimming left V 0 bases short and J 5 bases short, with 10 bases between. Germline V gives CDR1 GTSNPN, CDR2 SVGIG (reference sequence). CDR3: CAWSVRGRTEAFF. CDR3 bases: TGTGCCTGGAGTGTTAGGGGCAGGACTGAAGCTTTCTTT.

This chain links TRBV6-6 with TRBJ2-4, with D tentatively TRBD1 (6 bases). Per germline, CDR1 MNHNY and CDR2 SVGAGI (reference sequence). The CDR3 totals 15 residues. V lost 8 bases and J 0 bases, leaving 14 bases between the germline ends. The CDR3 loop reads CASYEQGKAKNIQYF. CDR3 sequence (DNA): TGTGCCAGCTACGAACAGGGTAAAGCCAAAAACATTCAGTACTTC.

The chain carries TRBV29-1 and TRBJ1-5; D not resolved. The germline gives CDR1 SQVTM, CDR2 ANQGSEA. The ends were cut back, 4 bases at V and 11 bases at J, with 15 bases in the middle. The length of the CDR3 is 12 residues. As DNA, the CDR3 is TGCAGCGTTGGTGAGCCTGCTTCGGCCCAGCATTTT. It yields the protein CSVGEPASAQHF.

As for this clone: One end of the junction varies from germline; a read error may be responsible. The chain carries TRBV4-2 and TRBJ2-2, with D tentatively TRBD1 or TRBD2 (5 bases each). The germline CDR1 and CDR2 sequences are LGHNA and YNFKEQ. CDR3 length equals 15 residues. The CDR3, as DNA: TGTGCCAGCAGCCAAGGAGGGGCGAAGACCGGGGAGCTGTTTTTT. Its translation is CASSQGGAKTGELFF.

The V gene is TRBV30, the J gene TRBJ1-1; no firm D call. V was clipped by 4 bases and J by 11 bases, with 17 bases between them. CDR1 GTSNPN and CDR2 SVGIG come from the germline V gene (reference sequence). This CDR3 has 12 amino acids. The CDR3 bases are TGTGCCTGGATTACCGACGGTGCCTGGGCTTTCTTT. Protein product: CAWITDGAWAFF.

This chain connects TRBV6-6 to TRBJ2-7, with a weak D call TRBD1 (5 bases). Between the trimmed V and J ends, which lost 2 bases and 3 bases, there was a span of 5 bases. The V gene's germline CDR1 is MNHNY and CDR2 SVGAGI (reference sequence). The CDR3 sequence is 12 residues long. CDR3 protein: CASSYQGYEQYF. CDR3 in DNA: TGTGCCAGCAGTTACCAGGGCTACGAGCAGTACTTC.

The V gene is TRBV28, the J gene TRBJ2-1; D is unclear. There are 12 residues in the CDR3. In germline, CDR1 is MDHEN, CDR2 SYDVKM. V was clipped by 2 bases and J by 8 bases, with 7 bases between them. For the CDR3, the DNA is TGTGCCAGCAGTTTAGCCAGCTATGAGCAGTTCTTC. It encodes CASSLASYEQFF.

This clone was recorded a few times. J is TRBJ2-7 and V is TRBV28; no clear D gene. Germline V lookup: CDR1 MDHEN, CDR2 SYDVKM. The CDR3 spans 13 residues. The V end was cut by 9 bases, the J end by 0 bases, with 12 bases between. For the CDR3, the DNA is TGTGCCAGTAAAATAGGTAGCTCCTACGAGCAGTACTTC. Protein: CASKIGSSYEQYF.

Only a few counts were recorded for this clone. The V gene is TRBV4-3, the J gene TRBJ2-1; the D gene could be TRBD1 or TRBD2 (5 bases each). There are 14 residues in the CDR3. Per the germline V gene, CDR1 is LGHNA and CDR2 is YSLEER. The ends were cut back, 3 bases at V and 5 bases at J, with 11 bases in the middle. CDR3 amino acids: CASSQGTANNEQFF. The CDR3 nucleotides read TGCGCCAGCAGCCAGGGGACCGCCAACAATGAGCAGTTCTTC.

This rearrangement joins TRBV28 to TRBJ2-3, with TRBD2 as a possible D gene (5 bases). The V and J ends lost 6 bases and 4 bases respectively, with 11 bases between them. In germline, CDR1 is MDHEN, CDR2 SYDVKM. The CDR3 runs to 13 residues. Here the CDR3 DNA reads TGTGCCAGCAGCCTAGCAGCGCCAGATACGCAGTATTTT. It specifies CASSLAAPDTQYF.

In this sample, this clone turned up once. The chain recombines TRBV29-1 with TRBJ2-7; 7 nucleotides agree with TRBD1. CDR3 length: 13 amino acids. The junction had 6 bases not matched to a gene; V was cut back by 6 bases and J by 1 base. Germline V gives CDR1 SQVTM, CDR2 ANQGSEA. DNA for the CDR3: TGCAGCGTGAAGGGACAGCGGTCCTACGAGCAGTACTTC. Translating it yields CSVKGQRSYEQYF.

The chain joins TRBV5-1 to TRBJ2-2; a possible D gene is TRBD1 (6 bases). V was cut by 3 bases and J by 6 bases, with 12 bases left in between. Looked up from germline, CDR1 is SGHRS and CDR2 is YFSETQ. CDR3 length: 14 amino acids. The CDR3 region has the DNA TGCGCCAGCAGCTCCTCTTCAGGGGCCGGGGAGCTGTTTTTT. This sequence encodes CASSSSSGAGELFF.